A selection of T cell receptor beta chains follows, all from one sample in a study of T cell responses to AZD1222 COVID-19 vaccine. Method: immunoSEQ multiplex PCR; TCRdb's copy keeps in-frame clones and lacks some. This table holds 110,000 or so clones, roughly 91% found once. Sequenced material: peripheral blood, taken 28 days after the second AZD1222 dose. The origin of the receptors is an adult who received the AZD1222 COVID-19 vaccine. Each CDR3 is given with its conserved first and last residue. The order of the fields is D gene, clone size, J gene, V gene, CDR3 protein, CDR3 DNA. D genes are given only for firm matches. Clone size is not always given. Where it is, it says once, few, many or a class for expanded clones.

D gene: TRBD1
clone size: NA
J gene: TRBJ1-2
V gene: TRBV18
CDR3 protein: CASSPVALTGALPINYGYTF
CDR3 DNA: TGTGCCAGCTCACCAGTCGCACTGACAGGGGCCCTCCCGATTAACTATGGCTACACCTTC

D gene: NA
clone size: NA
J gene: TRBJ1-3
V gene: TRBV9
CDR3 protein: CASSSRPGRGNTIYF
CDR3 DNA: TGTGCCAGCAGCTCGCGACCGGGGAGGGGAAACACCATATATTTT

D gene: NA
clone size: NA
J gene: TRBJ1-1
V gene: TRBV15
CDR3 protein: CATSRAIQGGEAFF
CDR3 DNA: TGTGCCACCAGCAGGGCCATCCAGGGAGGTGAAGCTTTCTTT

D gene: TRBD1
clone size: once
J gene: TRBJ2-7
V gene: TRBV4-3
CDR3 protein: CASSQARSTGYEQYF
CDR3 DNA: TGCGCCAGCAGCCAAGCCCGCTCGACAGGGTACGAGCAGTACTTC

D gene: NA
clone size: NA
J gene: TRBJ2-1
V gene: TRBV28
CDR3 protein: CASSLERERYSYNEQFF
CDR3 DNA: TGTGCCAGCAGTTTGGAGCGAGAGCGATACTCCTACAATGAGCAGTTCTTC

D gene: NA
clone size: once
J gene: TRBJ2-7
V gene: TRBV23-1
CDR3 protein: CVSSHTGHEQYF
CDR3 DNA: TGCGTCAGCAGTCACACGGGGCACGAGCAGTACTTC

D gene: NA
clone size: NA
J gene: TRBJ1-1
V gene: TRBV19
CDR3 protein: CASTWGMNTEAFF
CDR3 DNA: TGTGCCAGTACCTGGGGCATGAACACTGAAGCTTTCTTT

D gene: NA
clone size: NA
J gene: TRBJ1-5
V gene: TRBV5-1
CDR3 protein: CASSFNQGQPQHF
CDR3 DNA: TGCGCCAGCAGCTTTAACCAGGGTCAGCCCCAGCATTTT

D gene: NA
clone size: NA
J gene: TRBJ1-6
V gene: TRBV7-9
CDR3 protein: CASSALRLGDSPLHF
CDR3 DNA: TGTGCCAGCAGCGCATTGCGACTGGGTGATTCACCCCTCCACTTT

D gene: NA
clone size: NA
J gene: TRBJ2-7
V gene: TRBV10-3
CDR3 protein: CAISETDRSSYEQYF
CDR3 DNA: TGTGCCATCAGCGAGACGGACCGTAGCTCCTACGAGCAGTACTTC

D gene: NA
clone size: NA
J gene: TRBJ2-1
V gene: TRBV11-2
CDR3 protein: CASSLDLRNEQFF
CDR3 DNA: TGTGCCAGCAGCTTAGATTTGAGGAATGAGCAGTTCTTC

D gene: NA
clone size: NA
J gene: TRBJ2-7
V gene: TRBV4-1
CDR3 protein: CASSQAAGGFSYEQYF
CDR3 DNA: TGCGCCAGCAGCCAAGCAGCAGGAGGGTTCTCCTACGAGCAGTACTTC

D gene: NA
clone size: once
J gene: TRBJ2-1
V gene: TRBV10-2
CDR3 protein: CASSEVPINEQFF
CDR3 DNA: TGCGCCAGCAGTGAGGTCCCGATCAATGAGCAGTTCTTC

D gene: TRBD2
clone size: NA
J gene: TRBJ2-4
V gene: TRBV15
CDR3 protein: CATSRASGNIQYF
CDR3 DNA: TGTGCCACCAGCAGAGCTAGCGGAAACATTCAGTACTTC

D gene: NA
clone size: NA
J gene: TRBJ1-6
V gene: TRBV7-9
CDR3 protein: CASSSGLLNSPLHF
CDR3 DNA: TGTGCCAGCAGCTCCGGGCTCTTGAATTCACCCCTCCACTTT

D gene: NA
clone size: NA
J gene: TRBJ2-3
V gene: TRBV3-1/TRBV3-2
CDR3 protein: CASSQEKLASSTDTQYF
CDR3 DNA: TGTGCCAGCAGCCAAGAGAAACTAGCCAGTAGTACAGATACGCAGTATTTT

D gene: TRBD1
clone size: NA
J gene: TRBJ1-1
V gene: TRBV19
CDR3 protein: CASSKDRGTEAFF
CDR3 DNA: TGTGCCAGTAGTAAGGACAGGGGGACTGAAGCTTTCTTT

D gene: NA
clone size: NA
J gene: TRBJ2-7
V gene: TRBV6-2/TRBV6-3
CDR3 protein: CASSYPTNWVTYEQYF
CDR3 DNA: TGTGCCAGCAGTTACCCAACTAACTGGGTAACCTACGAGCAGTACTTC

D gene: NA
clone size: NA
J gene: TRBJ1-5
V gene: TRBV15
CDR3 protein: CATSRPGNQPQHF
CDR3 DNA: TGTGCCACCAGCAGACCGGGAAATCAGCCCCAGCATTTT

D gene: NA
clone size: NA
J gene: TRBJ1-5
V gene: TRBV11-3
CDR3 protein: CASSLIREDQPQHF
CDR3 DNA: TGTGCCAGCAGCTTAATTAGGGAGGATCAGCCCCAGCATTTT

D gene: NA
clone size: NA
J gene: TRBJ1-2
V gene: TRBV18
CDR3 protein: CASSPTGNYGYTF
CDR3 DNA: TGTGCCAGCTCACCAACAGGGAACTATGGCTACACCTTC

D gene: NA
clone size: NA
J gene: TRBJ2-7
V gene: TRBV5-1
CDR3 protein: CASSPESLRVLAPLLQYEQYF
CDR3 DNA: TGCGCCAGCAGCCCCGAATCCCTCAGGGTACTGGCCCCACTTCTCCAATACGAGCAGTACTTC

D gene: NA
clone size: NA
J gene: TRBJ1-2
V gene: TRBV30
CDR3 protein: CAWSPGTSGYGYTF
CDR3 DNA: TGTGCCTGGAGTCCTGGGACCTCGGGCTATGGCTACACCTTC

D gene: NA
clone size: NA
J gene: TRBJ1-3
V gene: TRBV7-6
CDR3 protein: CASSPLRETSGNTIYF
CDR3 DNA: TGTGCCAGCAGCCCCCTCAGGGAAACCTCTGGAAACACCATATATTTT

D gene: NA
clone size: NA
J gene: TRBJ2-3
V gene: TRBV4-1
CDR3 protein: CASSQDKLALGTQYF
CDR3 DNA: TGCGCCAGCAGCCAAGATAAATTAGCCCTGGGTACGCAGTATTTT

D gene: NA
clone size: NA
J gene: TRBJ1-6
V gene: TRBV27
CDR3 protein: CASSSNSPLHF
CDR3 DNA: TGTGCCAGCAGTTCAAATTCACCCCTCCACTTT

D gene: NA
clone size: NA
J gene: TRBJ2-1
V gene: TRBV2
CDR3 protein: CASRSGSYNEQFF
CDR3 DNA: TGTGCCAGCAGGTCCGGCTCCTACAATGAGCAGTTCTTC

D gene: NA
clone size: NA
J gene: TRBJ1-5
V gene: TRBV19
CDR3 protein: CASSVDSSNQPQHF
CDR3 DNA: TGTGCCAGTAGTGTGGACAGTAGCAATCAGCCCCAGCATTTT

D gene: NA
clone size: few
J gene: TRBJ2-5
V gene: TRBV24-1
CDR3 protein: CATSDADRTQYF
CDR3 DNA: TGTGCCACCAGTGATGCAGACAGGACCCAGTACTTC

D gene: NA
clone size: NA
J gene: TRBJ1-1
V gene: TRBV28
CDR3 protein: CASSLRLQGTEAFF
CDR3 DNA: TGTGCCAGCAGTTTAAGATTACAGGGTACTGAAGCTTTCTTT

D gene: TRBD2
clone size: many
J gene: TRBJ2-2
V gene: TRBV6-4
CDR3 protein: CASTDRTVGEGTGELFF
CDR3 DNA: TGTGCCAGCACCGACCGGACGGTGGGGGAGGGCACCGGGGAGCTGTTTTTT

D gene: NA
clone size: NA
J gene: TRBJ1-1
V gene: TRBV7-3
CDR3 protein: CASSPAGPTEAFF
CDR3 DNA: TGTGCCAGCAGCCCTGCAGGGCCCACTGAAGCTTTCTTT

D gene: TRBD1
clone size: NA
J gene: TRBJ1-4
V gene: TRBV19
CDR3 protein: CASSTGQGRVEKLFF
CDR3 DNA: TGTGCCAGTAGTACGGGACAGGGAAGGGTTGAAAAACTGTTTTTT

D gene: TRBD2
clone size: once
J gene: TRBJ2-2
V gene: TRBV19
CDR3 protein: CASSYTPLAGAPNTGELFF
CDR3 DNA: TGTGCCAGTAGCTATACTCCGCTAGCGGGGGCCCCGAACACCGGGGAGCTGTTTTTT

D gene: NA
clone size: NA
J gene: TRBJ2-1
V gene: TRBV28
CDR3 protein: CASHPIWGARNEQFF
CDR3 DNA: TGTGCCAGCCATCCTATTTGGGGGGCCCGGAATGAGCAGTTCTTC

D gene: TRBD2
clone size: NA
J gene: TRBJ2-1
V gene: TRBV7-3
CDR3 protein: CASRSGNGNEQFF
CDR3 DNA: TGTGCCAGCAGAAGCGGGAACGGGAATGAGCAGTTCTTC

D gene: NA
clone size: NA
J gene: TRBJ2-7
V gene: TRBV19
CDR3 protein: CASSIRGVGPIYEQYF
CDR3 DNA: TGTGCCAGTAGTATTAGGGGAGTCGGACCTATCTACGAGCAGTACTTC

D gene: NA
clone size: NA
J gene: TRBJ2-3
V gene: TRBV10-3
CDR3 protein: CAISEVAASTDTQYF
CDR3 DNA: TGTGCCATCAGTGAGGTAGCAGCTAGCACAGATACGCAGTATTTT

D gene: TRBD2
clone size: NA
J gene: TRBJ2-3
V gene: TRBV27
CDR3 protein: CASSLGLAGTTDTQYF
CDR3 DNA: TGTGCCAGCAGTTTAGGCCTAGCGGGGACCACAGATACGCAGTATTTT

D gene: TRBD2
clone size: NA
J gene: TRBJ2-1
V gene: TRBV24-1
CDR3 protein: CATSVPGQIAGGYNEQFF
CDR3 DNA: TGTGCCACCAGTGTTCCGGGACAGATAGCGGGAGGATACAATGAGCAGTTCTTC